These 6 T cell receptor beta chains share one sample of origin, sequenced in a study of OX40 agonist ivuxolimab in advanced cancers. TCRdb's table, derived via immunoSEQ multiplex PCR, lists solely in-frame clones and lacks some. The sample lists about 24,000 clones, approximately 79% seen once, with 9.5% to 15% in the top ten. The source material was CD4+ or CD8+ T cells sorted from blood, sampled in a trial of the OX40 agonist ivuxolimab. The receptors here all came from an adult with an advanced solid tumor such as melanoma, head and neck, liver or kidney cancer.

This chain connects TRBV11-3 to TRBJ1-5; the match to TRBD1 covers 7 bases. CDR3 size: 13 residues. Germline CDR1 and CDR2: SGHNT and YENEEA. The junction had 3 bases not matched to a gene; V was cut back by 5 bases and J by 5 bases. CDR3 DNA sequence: TGTGCCAGCAGCCGGCAGGGGGATCAGCCCCAGCATTTT. Translating gives CASSRQGDQPQHF.

This clone occurred a few times. J is TRBJ1-2 and V is TRBV14, with TRBD1 as a possible D gene (5 bases). The germline CDR1 and CDR2 sequences are SGHDN and FVKESK. There are 14 residues in the CDR3. V lost 1 base and J 8 bases, leaving 14 bases between the germline ends. Here the CDR3 reads CASSQAGHLWGYTF. The CDR3 nucleotides read TGTGCCAGCAGCCAAGCGGGGCACCTTTGGGGCTACACCTTC.

This clone was counted only a few times. V usage is TRBV7-6 and J usage is TRBJ2-2; the D gene is possibly TRBD1 (6 bases). The length of the CDR3 is 15 residues. V dropped 0 bases and J dropped 5 bases, with 10 bases sitting between them. The germline gives CDR1 SGHVS, CDR2 FNYEAQ. CDR3 nucleotides: TGTGCCAGCAGCTTAGCGTGGCAGGGGACCGGGGAGCTGTTTTTT. Protein sequence: CASSLAWQGTGELFF.

This chain connects TRBV5-1 to TRBJ1-3; D uncertain. This CDR3 is 14 amino acids long. CDR1 and CDR2 (germline): SGHRS, YFSETQ. The V end was cut by 1 base, the J end by 1 base, with 6 bases between. In DNA, the CDR3 is TGCGCCAGCAGCTTGACTGGTTCTGGAAACACCATATATTTT. Amino acids: CASSLTGSGNTIYF.

CDR3 DNA sequence: TGTGCCAGCGGTCAGGGGGTCCGCTTAAAAAACATTCAGTACTTC. This encodes CASGQGVRLKNIQYF. The chain carries TRBV6-4 and TRBJ2-4; 7 bases align to TRBD1. The V segment lost 8 bases and the J segment 4 bases; nucleotides outside the gene matches: 11. CDR1 and CDR2 (germline): MRHNA, SNTAGT. The CDR3 totals 15 residues.

The chain couples TRBV5-5 to TRBJ1-6, with 7 bases that match TRBD1. Germline CDR1 reads SGHKS; CDR2 reads YYEKEE (reference sequence). This CDR3 is 13 amino acids long. V gave up 8 bases and J gave up 9 bases; unmatched junction bases: 8. The CDR3 sequence is CASDREGVSPLHF. The DNA for the CDR3 is TGTGCCAGTGACAGGGAAGGGGTTTCACCCCTCCACTTT.